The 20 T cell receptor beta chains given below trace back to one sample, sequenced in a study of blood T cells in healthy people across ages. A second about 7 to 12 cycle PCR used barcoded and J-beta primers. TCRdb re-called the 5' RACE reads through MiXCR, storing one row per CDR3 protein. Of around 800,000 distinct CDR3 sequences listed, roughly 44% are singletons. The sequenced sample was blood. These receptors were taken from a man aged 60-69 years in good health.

CDR3 coding DNA: TGTGCCAGCAGCTTAAACCCCTCGGACAGTTTGCCTGAAGCTTTCTTT. It translates to CASSLNPSDSLPEAFF. J is TRBJ1-1 and V is TRBV7-6, with a possible D match to TRBD1 (6 bases). This CDR3 has 16 amino acids. Trimming stripped 2 bases from V and 6 bases from J, with 19 bases between. The germline V gene has CDR1 SGHVS and CDR2 FNYEAQ.

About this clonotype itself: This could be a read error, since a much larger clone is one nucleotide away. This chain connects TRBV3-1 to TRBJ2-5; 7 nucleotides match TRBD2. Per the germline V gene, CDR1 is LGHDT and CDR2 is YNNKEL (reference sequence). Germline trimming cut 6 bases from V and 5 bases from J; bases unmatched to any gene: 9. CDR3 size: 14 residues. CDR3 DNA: TGTGCCAGCAGGGGAACCGGGACTAAGGAGACCCAGTACTTC. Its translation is CASRGTGTKETQYF.

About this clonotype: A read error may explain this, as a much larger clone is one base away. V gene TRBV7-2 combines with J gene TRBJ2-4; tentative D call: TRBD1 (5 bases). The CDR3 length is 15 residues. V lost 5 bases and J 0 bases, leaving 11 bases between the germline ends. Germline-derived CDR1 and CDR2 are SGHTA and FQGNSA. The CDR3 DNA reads TGTGCCAGCAGCCCTAGACAGCTAGCCAAAAACATTCAGTACTTC. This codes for CASSPRQLAKNIQYF.

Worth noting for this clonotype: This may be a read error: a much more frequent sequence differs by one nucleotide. CDR3 coding DNA: TGTGTCAGCAGCTTCCAGGGCTCTAACAATGAGCAGTTCTTC. This codes for CVSSFQGSNNEQFF. The gene calls are TRBV7-2 and TRBJ2-1, with D maybe TRBD1 (5 bases). The germline V gene encodes CDR1 SGHTA and CDR2 FQGNSA. The CDR3 sequence is 14 residues long.

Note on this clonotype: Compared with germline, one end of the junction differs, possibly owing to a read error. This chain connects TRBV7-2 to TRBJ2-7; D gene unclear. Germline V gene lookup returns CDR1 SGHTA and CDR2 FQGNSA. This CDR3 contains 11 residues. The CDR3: CASSVSYGQYF. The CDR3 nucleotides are TGTGCCAGCAGCGTTTCCTACGGGCAGTACTTC.

This CDR3 is CASSQDYVSGRLETQYF. CDR3 in DNA: TGCGCCAGCAGCCAAGATTATGTGAGTGGGAGACTAGAGACCCAGTACTTC. This chain uses TRBV4-1 with TRBJ2-5; D might be TRBD2 (5 bases). V lost 0 bases and J lost 4, with 18 bases in between. From germline, CDR1 is MGHRA and CDR2 YSYEKL. This CDR3 has 17 amino acids.

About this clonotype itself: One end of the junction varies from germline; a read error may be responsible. In DNA, the CDR3 is TGTGCCAGCAGTGACTCGAGACGGTACGAGCAGTACTTC. As protein: CASSDSRRYEQYF. V usage is TRBV6-2 or TRBV6-3 and J usage is TRBJ2-7; the D is unclear. Germline-derived CDR1 and CDR2 are MNHEY and SVGEGT. The CDR3 totals 13 residues.

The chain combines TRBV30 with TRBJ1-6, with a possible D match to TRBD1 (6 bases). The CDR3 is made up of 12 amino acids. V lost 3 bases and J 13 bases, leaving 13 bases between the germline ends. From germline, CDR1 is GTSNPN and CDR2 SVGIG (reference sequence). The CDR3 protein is CAWRSTGTPLHF. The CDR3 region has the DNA TGTGCCTGGAGGTCTACAGGGACCCCCCTCCACTTT.

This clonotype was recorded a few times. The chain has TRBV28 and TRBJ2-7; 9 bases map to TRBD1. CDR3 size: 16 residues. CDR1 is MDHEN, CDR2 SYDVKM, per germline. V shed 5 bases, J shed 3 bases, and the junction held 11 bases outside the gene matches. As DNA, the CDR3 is TGTGCCAGCAGTCCCGCTGGGACAGGGTTATTCTACGAGCAGTACTTC. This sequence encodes CASSPAGTGLFYEQYF.

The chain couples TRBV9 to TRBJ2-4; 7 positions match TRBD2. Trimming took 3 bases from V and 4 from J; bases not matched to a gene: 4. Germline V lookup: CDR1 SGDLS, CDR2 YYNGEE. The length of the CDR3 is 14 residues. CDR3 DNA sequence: TGTGCCAGCAGCGCGCCCGGGGGGAAAAACATTCAGTACTTC. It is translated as CASSAPGGKNIQYF.

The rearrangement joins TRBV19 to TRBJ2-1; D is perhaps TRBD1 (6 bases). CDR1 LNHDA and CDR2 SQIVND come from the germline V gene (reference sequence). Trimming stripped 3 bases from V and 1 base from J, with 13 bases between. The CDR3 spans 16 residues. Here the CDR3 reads CASSIGKGGSYNEQFF. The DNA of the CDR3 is TGTGCCAGTAGTATTGGAAAAGGGGGTTCCTACAATGAGCAGTTCTTC.

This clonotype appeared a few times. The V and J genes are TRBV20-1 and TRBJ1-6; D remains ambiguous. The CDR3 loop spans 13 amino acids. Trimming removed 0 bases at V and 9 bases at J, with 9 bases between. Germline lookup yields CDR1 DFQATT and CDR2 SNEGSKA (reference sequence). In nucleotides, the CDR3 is TGCAGTGCTAGAGATCTAGTCGGTTCACCCCTCCACTTT. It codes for CSARDLVGSPLHF.

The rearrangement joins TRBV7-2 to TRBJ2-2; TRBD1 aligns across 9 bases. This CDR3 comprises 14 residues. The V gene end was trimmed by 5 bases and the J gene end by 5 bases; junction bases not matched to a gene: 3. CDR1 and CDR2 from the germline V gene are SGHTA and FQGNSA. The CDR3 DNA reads TGTGCCAGCAGCAGACAGGGGGTGACCGGGGAGCTGTTTTTT. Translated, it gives CASSRQGVTGELFF.

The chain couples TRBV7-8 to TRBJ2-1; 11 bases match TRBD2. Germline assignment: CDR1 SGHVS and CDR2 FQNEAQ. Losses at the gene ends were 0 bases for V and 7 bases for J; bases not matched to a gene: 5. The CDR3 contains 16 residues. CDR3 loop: CASSLAASGRTNEQFF. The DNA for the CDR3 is TGTGCCAGCAGCTTAGCGGCTAGCGGGAGGACGAATGAGCAGTTCTTC. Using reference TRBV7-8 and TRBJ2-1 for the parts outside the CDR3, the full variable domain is GAGVSQSPRYKVAKRGQDVALRCDPISGHVSLFWYQQALGQGPEFLTYFQNEAQLDKSGLPSDRFFAERPEGSVSTLKIQRTQQEDSAVYLCASSLAASGRTNEQFFGPGTRLTVL.

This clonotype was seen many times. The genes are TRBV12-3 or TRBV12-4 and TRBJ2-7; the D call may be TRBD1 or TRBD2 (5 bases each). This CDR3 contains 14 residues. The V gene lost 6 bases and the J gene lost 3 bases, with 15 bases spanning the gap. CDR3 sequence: CASSLGRRGYEQYF. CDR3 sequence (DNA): TGTGCCAGCAGCCTGGGACGACGGGGCTACGAGCAGTACTTC.

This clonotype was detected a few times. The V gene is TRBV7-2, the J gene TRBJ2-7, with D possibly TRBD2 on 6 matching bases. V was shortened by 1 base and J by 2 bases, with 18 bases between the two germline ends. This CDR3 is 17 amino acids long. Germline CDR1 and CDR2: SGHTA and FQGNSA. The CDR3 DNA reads TGTGCCAGCAGCTTAGTGGTGGGGCGGGGATCGACCTACGAGCAGTACTTC. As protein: CASSLVVGRGSTYEQYF.

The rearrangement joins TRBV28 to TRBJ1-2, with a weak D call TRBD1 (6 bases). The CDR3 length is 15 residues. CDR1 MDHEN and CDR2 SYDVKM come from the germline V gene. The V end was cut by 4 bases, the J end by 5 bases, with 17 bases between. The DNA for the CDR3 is TGTGCCAGCAGTTGGCCAATAGGGGGATCGTATGGCTACACCTTC. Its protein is CASSWPIGGSYGYTF.

The CDR3 spells CSARDTGRGSEKLFF. CDR3 DNA sequence: TGCAGTGCTAGAGATACAGGCAGGGGCAGTGAAAAACTGTTTTTT. This chain connects TRBV20-1 to TRBJ1-4, with D perhaps TRBD1 (6 bases). The CDR3 is 15 amino acids. Trimming cost V 0 bases and J 7 bases, with 15 bases left between them. Per the germline V gene, CDR1 is DFQATT and CDR2 is SNEGSKA (reference sequence).

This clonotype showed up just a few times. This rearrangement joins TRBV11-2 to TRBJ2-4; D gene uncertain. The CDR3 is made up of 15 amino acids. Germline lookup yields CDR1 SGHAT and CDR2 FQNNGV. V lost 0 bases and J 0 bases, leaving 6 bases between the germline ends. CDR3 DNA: TGTGCCAGCAGCTTAGAGCTGCTAGCCAAAAACATTCAGTACTTC. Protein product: CASSLELLAKNIQYF.

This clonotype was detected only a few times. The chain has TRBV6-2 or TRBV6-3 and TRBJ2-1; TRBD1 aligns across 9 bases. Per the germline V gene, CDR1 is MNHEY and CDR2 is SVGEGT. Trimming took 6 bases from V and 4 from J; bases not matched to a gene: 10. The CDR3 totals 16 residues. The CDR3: CASSETGTGPYNEQFF. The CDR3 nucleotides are TGTGCCAGCAGCGAGACCGGGACAGGGCCTTACAATGAGCAGTTCTTC.